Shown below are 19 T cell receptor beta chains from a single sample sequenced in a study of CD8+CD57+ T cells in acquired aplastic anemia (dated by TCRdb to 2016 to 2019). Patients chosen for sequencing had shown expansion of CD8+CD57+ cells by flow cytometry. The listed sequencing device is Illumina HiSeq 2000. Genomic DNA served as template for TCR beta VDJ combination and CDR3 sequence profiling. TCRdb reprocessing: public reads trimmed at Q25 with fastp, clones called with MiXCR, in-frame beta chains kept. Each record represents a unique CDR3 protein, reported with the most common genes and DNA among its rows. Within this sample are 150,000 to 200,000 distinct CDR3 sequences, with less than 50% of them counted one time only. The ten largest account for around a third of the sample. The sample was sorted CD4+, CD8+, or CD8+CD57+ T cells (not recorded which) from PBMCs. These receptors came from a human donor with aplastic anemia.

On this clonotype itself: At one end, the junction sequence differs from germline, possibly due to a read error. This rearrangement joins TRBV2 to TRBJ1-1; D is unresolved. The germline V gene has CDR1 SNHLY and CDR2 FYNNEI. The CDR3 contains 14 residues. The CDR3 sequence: CASSQVFGNTEAFF. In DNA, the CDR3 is TGCGCCAGCAGCCAGGTCTTTGGGAACACTGAAGCTTTCTTT.

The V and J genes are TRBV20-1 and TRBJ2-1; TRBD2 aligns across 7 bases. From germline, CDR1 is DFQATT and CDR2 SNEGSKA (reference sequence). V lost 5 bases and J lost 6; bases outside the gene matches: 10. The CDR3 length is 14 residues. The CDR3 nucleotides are TGCAGTGCTCAGCGGGACGGAAGATCCAATGAGCAGTTCTTC. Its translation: CSAQRDGRSNEQFF.

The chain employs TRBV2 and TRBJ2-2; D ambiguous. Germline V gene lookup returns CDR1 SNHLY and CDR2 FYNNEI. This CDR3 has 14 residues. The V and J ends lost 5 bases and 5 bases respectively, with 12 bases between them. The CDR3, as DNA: TGTGCCAGCAGTCCCCCACTTTTTACCGGGGAGCTGTTTTTT. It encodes CASSPPLFTGELFF.

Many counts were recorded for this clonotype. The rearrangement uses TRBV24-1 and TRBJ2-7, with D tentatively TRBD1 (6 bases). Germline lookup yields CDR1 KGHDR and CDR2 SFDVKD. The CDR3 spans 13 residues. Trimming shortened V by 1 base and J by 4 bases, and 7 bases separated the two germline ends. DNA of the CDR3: TGTGCCACCAGTGATTTCACAGGGTACGAGCAGTACTTC. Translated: CATSDFTGYEQYF.

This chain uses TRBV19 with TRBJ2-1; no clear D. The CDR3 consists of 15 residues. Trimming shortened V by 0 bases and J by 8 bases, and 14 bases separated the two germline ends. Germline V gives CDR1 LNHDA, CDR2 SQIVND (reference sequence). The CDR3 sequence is CASSIDGAVSYEQFF. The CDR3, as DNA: TGTGCCAGTAGTATAGATGGTGCAGTTTCGTATGAGCAGTTCTTC.

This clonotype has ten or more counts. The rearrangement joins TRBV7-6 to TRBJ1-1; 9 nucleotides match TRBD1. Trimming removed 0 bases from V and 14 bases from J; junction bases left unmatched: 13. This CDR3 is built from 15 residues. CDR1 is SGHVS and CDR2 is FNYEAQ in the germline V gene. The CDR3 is CASSLAHGTGSETFF. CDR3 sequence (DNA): TGTGCCAGCAGCTTAGCGCACGGGACAGGGTCTGAGACGTTCTTT.

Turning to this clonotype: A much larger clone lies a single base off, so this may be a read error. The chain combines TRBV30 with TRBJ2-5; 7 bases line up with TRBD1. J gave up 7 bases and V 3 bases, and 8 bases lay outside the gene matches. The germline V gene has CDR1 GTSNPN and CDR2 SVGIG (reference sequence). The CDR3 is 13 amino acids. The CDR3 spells CAWRAQGDATQYF. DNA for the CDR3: TGTGCCTGGAGGGCCCAGGGGGACGCGACCCAGTACTTC.

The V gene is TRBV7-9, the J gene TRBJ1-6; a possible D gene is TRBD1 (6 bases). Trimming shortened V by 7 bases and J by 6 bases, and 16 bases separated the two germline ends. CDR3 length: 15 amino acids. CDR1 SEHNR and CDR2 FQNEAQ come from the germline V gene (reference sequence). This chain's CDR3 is CASTPLTGLNSPLHF. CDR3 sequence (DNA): TGTGCCAGCACCCCGTTAACAGGGCTTAATTCACCCCTCCACTTT.

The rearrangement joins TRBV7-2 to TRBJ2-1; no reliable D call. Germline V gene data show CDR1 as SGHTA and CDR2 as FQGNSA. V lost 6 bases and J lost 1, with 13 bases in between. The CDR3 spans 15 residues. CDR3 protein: CASSQNGGSYNEQFF. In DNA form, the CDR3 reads TGTGCCAGCAGTCAAAACGGCGGATCCTACAATGAGCAGTTCTTC. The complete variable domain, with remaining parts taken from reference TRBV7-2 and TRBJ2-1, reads GAGVSQSPSNKVTEKGKDVELRCDPISGHTALYWYRQSLGQGLEFLIYFQGNSAPDKSGLPSDRFSAERTGGSVSTLTIQRTQQEDSAVYLCASSQNGGSYNEQFFGPGTRLTVL.

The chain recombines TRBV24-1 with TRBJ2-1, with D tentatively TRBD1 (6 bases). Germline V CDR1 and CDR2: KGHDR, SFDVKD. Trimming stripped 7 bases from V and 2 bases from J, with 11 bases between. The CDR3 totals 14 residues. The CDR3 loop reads CATRRPGAYNEQFF. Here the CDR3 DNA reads TGTGCCACCAGGCGGCCAGGGGCCTACAATGAGCAGTTCTTC.

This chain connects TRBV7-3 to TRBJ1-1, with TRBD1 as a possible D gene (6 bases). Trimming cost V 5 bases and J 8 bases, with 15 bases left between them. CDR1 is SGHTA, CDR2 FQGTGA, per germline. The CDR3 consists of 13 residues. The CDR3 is CASSPGTPREAFF. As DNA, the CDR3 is TGTGCCAGCAGCCCAGGGACACCCAGGGAAGCTTTCTTT.

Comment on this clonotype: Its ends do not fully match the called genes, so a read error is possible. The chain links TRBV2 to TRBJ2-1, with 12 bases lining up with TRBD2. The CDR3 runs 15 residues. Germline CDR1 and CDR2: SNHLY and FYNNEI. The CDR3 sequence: CASREGLAGWNEQFF. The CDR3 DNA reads TGTGCAAGCAGAGAAGGACTAGCGGGGTGGAATGAGCAGTTCTTC.

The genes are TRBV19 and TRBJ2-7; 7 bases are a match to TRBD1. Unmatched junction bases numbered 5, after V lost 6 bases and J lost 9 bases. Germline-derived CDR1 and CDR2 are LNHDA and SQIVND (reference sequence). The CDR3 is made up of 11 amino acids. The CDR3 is CASSPGTVQYF. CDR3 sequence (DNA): TGTGCCAGTAGCCCCGGGACAGTGCAGTACTTC.

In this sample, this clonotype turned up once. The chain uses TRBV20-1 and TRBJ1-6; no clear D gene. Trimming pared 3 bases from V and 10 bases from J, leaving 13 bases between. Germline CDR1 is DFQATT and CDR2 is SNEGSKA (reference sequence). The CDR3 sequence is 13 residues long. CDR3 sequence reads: CSASSLGRSPLHF. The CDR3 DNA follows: TGCAGTGCTAGTAGCCTGGGCAGGTCACCCCTCCACTTT.

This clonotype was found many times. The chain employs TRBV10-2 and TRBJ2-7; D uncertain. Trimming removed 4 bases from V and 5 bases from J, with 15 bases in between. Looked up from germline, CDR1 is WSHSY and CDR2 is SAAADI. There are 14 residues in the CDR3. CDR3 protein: CASSVTALGDEQYF. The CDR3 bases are TGCGCCAGCAGTGTTACCGCCCTTGGAGACGAGCAGTACTTC.

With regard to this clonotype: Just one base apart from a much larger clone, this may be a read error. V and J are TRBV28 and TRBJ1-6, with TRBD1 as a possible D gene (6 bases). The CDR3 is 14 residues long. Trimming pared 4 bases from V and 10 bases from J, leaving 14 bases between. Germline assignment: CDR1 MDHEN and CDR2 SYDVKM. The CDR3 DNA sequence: TGTGCCAGCAGTTCGGCCAAGGGGGTGTCACCCCTCCACTTT. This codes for CASSSAKGVSPLHF.

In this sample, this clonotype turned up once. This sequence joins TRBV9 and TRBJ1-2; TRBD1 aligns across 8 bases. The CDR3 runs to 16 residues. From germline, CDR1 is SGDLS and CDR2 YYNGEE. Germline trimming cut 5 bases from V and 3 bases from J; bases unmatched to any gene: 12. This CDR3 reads CASSRGVDRGDYGYTF. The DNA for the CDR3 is TGTGCCAGCAGTCGAGGAGTAGACAGGGGTGACTATGGCTACACCTTC.

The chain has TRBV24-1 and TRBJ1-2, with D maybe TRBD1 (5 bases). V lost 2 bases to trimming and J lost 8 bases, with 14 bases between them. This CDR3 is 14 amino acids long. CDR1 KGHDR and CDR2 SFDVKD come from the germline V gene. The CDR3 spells CATSDSSGAGGYTF. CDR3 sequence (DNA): TGTGCCACCAGTGATTCGAGCGGGGCCGGGGGCTACACCTTC.

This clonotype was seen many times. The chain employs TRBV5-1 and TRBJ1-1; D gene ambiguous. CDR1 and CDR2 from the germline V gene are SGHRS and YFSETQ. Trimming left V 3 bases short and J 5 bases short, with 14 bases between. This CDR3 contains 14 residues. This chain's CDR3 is CASSSNGVGTEAFF. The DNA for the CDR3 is TGCGCCAGCAGCTCGAACGGGGTCGGAACTGAAGCTTTCTTT.